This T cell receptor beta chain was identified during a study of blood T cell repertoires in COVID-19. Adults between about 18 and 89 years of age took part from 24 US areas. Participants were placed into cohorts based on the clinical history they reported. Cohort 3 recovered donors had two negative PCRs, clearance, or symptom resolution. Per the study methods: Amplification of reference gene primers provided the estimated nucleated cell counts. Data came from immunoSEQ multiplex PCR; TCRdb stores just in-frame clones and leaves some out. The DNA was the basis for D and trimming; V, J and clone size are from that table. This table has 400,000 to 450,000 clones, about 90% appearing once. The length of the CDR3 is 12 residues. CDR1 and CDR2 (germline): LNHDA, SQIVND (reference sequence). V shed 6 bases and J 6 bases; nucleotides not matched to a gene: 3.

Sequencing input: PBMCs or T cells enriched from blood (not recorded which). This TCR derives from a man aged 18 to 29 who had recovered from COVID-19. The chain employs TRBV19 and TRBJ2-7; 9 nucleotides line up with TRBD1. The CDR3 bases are TGTGCCAGTAGAGGACAGGGGCTCGAGCAGTACTTC. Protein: CASRGQGLEQYF.